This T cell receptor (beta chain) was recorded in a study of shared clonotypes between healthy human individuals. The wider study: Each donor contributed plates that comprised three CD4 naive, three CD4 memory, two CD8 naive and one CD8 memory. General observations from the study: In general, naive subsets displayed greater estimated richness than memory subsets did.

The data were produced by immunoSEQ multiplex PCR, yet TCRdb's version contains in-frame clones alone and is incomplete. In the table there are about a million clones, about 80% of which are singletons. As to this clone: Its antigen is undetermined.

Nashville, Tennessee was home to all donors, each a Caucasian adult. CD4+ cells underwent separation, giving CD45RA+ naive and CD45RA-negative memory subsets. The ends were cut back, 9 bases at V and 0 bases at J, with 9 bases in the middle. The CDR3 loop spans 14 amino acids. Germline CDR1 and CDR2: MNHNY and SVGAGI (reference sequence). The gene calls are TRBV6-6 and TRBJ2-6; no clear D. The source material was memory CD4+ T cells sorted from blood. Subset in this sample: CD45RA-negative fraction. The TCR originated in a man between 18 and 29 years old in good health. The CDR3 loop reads CASMGFSGANVLTF. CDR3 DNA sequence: TGTGCCAGTATGGGGTTCTCTGGGGCCAACGTCCTGACTTTC.